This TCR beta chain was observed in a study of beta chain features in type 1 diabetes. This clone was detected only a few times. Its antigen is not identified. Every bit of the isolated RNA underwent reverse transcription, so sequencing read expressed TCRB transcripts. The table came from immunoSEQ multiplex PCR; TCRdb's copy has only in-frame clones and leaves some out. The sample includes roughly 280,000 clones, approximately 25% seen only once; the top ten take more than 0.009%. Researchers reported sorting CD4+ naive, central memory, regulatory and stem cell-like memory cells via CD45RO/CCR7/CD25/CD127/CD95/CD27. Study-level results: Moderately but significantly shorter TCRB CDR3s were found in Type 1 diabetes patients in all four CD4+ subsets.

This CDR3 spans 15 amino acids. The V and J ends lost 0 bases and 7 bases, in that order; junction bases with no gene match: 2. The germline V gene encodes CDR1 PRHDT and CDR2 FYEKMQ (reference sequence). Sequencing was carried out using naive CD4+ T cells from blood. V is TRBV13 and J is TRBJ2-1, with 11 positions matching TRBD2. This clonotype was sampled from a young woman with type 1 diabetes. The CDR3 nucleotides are TGTGCCAGCAGCTTAGGGAGACTAGCGGGAAATGAGCAGTTCTTC. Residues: CASSLGRLAGNEQFF. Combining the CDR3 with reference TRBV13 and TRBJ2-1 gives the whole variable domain AAGVIQSPRHLIKEKRETATLKCYPIPRHDTVYWYQQGPGQDPQFLISFYEKMQSDKGSIPDRFSAQQFSDYHSELNMSSLELGDSALYFCASSLGRLAGNEQFFGPGTRLTVL.